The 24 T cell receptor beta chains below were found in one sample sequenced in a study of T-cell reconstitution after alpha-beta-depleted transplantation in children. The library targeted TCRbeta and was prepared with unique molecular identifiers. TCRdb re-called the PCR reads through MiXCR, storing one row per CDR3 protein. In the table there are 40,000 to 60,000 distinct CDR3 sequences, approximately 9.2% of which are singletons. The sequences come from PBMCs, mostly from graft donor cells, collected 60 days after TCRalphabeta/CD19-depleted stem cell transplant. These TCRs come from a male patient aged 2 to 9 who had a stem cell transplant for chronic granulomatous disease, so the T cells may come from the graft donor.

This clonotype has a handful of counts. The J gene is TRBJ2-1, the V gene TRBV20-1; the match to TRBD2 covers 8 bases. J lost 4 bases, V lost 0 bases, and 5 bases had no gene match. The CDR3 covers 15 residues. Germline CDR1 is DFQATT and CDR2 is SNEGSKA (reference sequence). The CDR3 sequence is CSARDVASGYNEQFF. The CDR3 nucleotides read TGCAGTGCTAGAGATGTGGCTAGCGGGTACAATGAGCAGTTCTTC.

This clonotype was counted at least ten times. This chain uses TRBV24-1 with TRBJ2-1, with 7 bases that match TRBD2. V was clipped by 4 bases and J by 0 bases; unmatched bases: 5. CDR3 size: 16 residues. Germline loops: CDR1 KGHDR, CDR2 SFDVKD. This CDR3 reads CATSDRAGISYNEQFF. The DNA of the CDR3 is TGTGCCACCAGTGACAGAGCGGGGATCTCCTACAATGAGCAGTTCTTC.

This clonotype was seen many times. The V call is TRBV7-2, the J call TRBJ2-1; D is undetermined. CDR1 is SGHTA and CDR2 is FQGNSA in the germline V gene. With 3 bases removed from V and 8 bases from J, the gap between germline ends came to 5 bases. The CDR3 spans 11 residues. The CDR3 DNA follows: TGTGCCAGCAGCTTTAGAGATGAGCAGTTCTTC. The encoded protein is CASSFRDEQFF.

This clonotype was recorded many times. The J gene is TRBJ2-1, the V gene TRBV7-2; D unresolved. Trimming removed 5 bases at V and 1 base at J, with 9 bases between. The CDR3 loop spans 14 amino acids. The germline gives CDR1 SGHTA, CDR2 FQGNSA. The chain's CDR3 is CASSLARSYNEQFF. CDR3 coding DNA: TGTGCCAGCAGCCTCGCGAGGTCCTACAATGAGCAGTTCTTC.

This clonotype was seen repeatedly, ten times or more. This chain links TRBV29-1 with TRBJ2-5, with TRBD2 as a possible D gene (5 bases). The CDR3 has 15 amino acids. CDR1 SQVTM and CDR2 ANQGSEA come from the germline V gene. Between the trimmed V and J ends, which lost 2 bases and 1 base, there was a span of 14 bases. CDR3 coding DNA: TGCAGCGTTGAAAGGCGCGGAGGACCCCAAGAGACCCAGTACTTC. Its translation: CSVERRGGPQETQYF.

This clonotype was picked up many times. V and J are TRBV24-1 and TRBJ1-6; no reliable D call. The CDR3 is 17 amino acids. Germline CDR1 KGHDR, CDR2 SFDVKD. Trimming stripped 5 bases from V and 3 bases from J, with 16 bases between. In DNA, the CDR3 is TGTGCCACCAGTGCCCCCTCGTCGCGGGACTATAATTCACCCCTCCACTTT. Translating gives CATSAPSSRDYNSPLHF.

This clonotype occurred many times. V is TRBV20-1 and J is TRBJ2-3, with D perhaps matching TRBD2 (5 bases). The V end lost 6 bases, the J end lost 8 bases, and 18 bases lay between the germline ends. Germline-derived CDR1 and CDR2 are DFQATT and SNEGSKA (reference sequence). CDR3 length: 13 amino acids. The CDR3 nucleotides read TGCAGTGCGAGCAGTCCCCCAGCGGCTACGCAGTATTTT. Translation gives CSASSPPAATQYF.

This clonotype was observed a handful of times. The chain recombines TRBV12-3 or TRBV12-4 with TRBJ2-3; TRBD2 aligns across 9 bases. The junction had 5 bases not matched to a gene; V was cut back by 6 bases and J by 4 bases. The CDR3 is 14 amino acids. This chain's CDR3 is CASSLAGRADTQYF. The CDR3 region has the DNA TGTGCCAGCAGCCTAGCGGGAAGGGCAGATACGCAGTATTTT.

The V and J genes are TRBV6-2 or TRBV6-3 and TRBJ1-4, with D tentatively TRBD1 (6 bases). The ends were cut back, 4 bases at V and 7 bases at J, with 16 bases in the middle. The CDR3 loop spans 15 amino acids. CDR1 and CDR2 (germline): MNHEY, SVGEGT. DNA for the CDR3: TGTGCCAGCAGTTGCCGGGGGGCAGGATGTGAAAAACTGTTTTTT. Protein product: CASSCRGAGCEKLFF.

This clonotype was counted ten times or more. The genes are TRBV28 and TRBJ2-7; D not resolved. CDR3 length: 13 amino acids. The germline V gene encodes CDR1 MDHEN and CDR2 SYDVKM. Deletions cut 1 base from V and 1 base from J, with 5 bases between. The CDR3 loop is CASSLFPSYEQYF. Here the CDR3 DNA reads TGTGCCAGCAGTTTATTTCCGTCCTACGAGCAGTACTTC.

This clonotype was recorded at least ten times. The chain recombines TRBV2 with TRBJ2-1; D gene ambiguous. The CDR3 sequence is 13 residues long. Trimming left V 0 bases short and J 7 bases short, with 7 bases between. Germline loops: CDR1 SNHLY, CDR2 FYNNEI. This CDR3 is CASSEAVKNEQFF. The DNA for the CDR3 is TGTGCCAGCAGTGAAGCGGTAAAAAATGAGCAGTTCTTC.

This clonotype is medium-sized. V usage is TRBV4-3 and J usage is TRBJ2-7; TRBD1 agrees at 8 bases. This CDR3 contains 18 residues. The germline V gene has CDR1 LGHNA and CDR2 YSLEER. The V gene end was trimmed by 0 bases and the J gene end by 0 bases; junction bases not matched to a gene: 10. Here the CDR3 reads CASSQDLAGGLLSYEQYF. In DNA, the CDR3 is TGCGCCAGCAGCCAAGATCTCGCAGGGGGCCTCCTCTCCTACGAGCAGTACTTC.

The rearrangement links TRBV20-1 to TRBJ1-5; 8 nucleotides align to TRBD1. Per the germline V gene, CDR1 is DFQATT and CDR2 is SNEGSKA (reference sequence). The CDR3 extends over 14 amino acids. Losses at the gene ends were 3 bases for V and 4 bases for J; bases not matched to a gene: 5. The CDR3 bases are TGCAGTGCTAGGGCGGACAGGGAGAATCAGCCCCAGCATTTT. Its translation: CSARADRENQPQHF.

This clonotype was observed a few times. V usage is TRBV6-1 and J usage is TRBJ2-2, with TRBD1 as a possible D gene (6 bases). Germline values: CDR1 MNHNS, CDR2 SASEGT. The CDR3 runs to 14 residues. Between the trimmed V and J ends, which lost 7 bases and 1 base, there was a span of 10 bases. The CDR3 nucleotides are TGTGCCAGCAAACGACAGGAGAACACCGGGGAGCTGTTTTTT. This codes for CASKRQENTGELFF.

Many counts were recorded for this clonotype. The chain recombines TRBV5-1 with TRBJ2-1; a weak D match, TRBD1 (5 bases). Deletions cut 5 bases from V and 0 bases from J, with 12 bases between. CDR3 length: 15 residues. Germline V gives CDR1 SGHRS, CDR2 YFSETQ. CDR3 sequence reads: CASSTDSTSYNEQFF. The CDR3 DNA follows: TGCGCCAGCAGTACTGACAGTACCTCCTACAATGAGCAGTTCTTC.

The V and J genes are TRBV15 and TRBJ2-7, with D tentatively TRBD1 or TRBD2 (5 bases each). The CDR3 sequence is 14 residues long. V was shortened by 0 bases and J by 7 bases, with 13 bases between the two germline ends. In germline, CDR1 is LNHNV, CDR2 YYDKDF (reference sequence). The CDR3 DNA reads TGTGCCACCAGCAGAGATGGGACGGGGCCGGAGCAGTACTTC. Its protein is CATSRDGTGPEQYF.

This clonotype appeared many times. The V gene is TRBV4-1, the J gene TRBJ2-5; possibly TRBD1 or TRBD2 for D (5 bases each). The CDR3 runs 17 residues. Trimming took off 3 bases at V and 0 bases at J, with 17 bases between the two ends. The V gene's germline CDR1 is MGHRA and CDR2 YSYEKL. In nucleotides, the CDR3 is TGCGCCAGCAGCCAGGCTCCGGGACGGATGTACCAAGAGACCCAGTACTTC. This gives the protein CASSQAPGRMYQETQYF.

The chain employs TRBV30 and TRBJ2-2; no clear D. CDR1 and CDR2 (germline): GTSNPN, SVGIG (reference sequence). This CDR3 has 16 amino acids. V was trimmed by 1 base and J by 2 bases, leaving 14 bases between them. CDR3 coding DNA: TGTGCCTGGAGTGAGGGCTGGGCAGGCAACACCGGGGAGCTGTTTTTT. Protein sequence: CAWSEGWAGNTGELFF.

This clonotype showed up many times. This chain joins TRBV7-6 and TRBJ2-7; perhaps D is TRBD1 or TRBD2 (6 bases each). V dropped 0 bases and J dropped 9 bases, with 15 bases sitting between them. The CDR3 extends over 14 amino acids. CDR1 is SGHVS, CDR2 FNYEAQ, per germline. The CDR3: CASSLAGGSGRQYF. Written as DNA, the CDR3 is TGTGCCAGCAGCTTAGCCGGGGGCAGTGGGAGGCAGTACTTC.

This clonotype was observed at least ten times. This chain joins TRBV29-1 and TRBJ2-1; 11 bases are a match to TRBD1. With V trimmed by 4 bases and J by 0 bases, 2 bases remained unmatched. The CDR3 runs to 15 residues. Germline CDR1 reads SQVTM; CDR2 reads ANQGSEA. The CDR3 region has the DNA TGCAGCGTTGGGACAGGGGGCGTCTCCTACAATGAGCAGTTCTTC. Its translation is CSVGTGGVSYNEQFF.

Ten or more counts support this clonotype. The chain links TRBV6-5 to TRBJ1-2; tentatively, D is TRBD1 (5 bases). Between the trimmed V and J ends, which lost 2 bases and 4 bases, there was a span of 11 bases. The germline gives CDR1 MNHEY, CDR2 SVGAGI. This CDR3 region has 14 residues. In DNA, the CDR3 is TGTGCCAGCAGTTACAACGGGGGGATCTATGGCTACACCTTC. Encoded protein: CASSYNGGIYGYTF.

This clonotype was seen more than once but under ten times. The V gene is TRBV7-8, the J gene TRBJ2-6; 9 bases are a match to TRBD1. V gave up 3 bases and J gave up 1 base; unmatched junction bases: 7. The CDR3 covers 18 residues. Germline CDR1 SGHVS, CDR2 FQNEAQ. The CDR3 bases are TGTGCCAGCAGCTTGGGACAGGGCGCATCATCTGGGGCCAACGTCCTGACTTTC. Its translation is CASSLGQGASSGANVLTF.

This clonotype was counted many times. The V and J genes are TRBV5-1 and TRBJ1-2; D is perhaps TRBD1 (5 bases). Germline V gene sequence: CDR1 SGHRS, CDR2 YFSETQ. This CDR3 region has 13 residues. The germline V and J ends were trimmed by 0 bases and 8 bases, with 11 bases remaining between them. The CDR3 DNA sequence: TGCGCCAGCAGCTTGGCGGCGGGGCGCGGCTACACCTTC. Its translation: CASSLAAGRGYTF.

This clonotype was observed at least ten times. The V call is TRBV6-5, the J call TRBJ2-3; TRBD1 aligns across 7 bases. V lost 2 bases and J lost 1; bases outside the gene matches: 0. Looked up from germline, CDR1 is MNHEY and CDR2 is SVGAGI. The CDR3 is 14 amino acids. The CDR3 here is CASSYRGRTDTQYF. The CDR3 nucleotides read TGTGCCAGCAGTTACAGGGGGCGCACAGATACGCAGTATTTT.